This paragraph covers one TCR beta chain sequence. The antigen remains undetermined. These data are taken from a study of human thymus T cells. Study-level findings and limits: Related reports documented highly overlapping thymic repertoires among unrelated individuals. Thymic and blood repertoires appeared to display a bias in their usage of V and J genes.

The thymus was resected at corrective cardiac surgery. This table comes from immunoSEQ multiplex PCR, and its TCRdb copy is limited to in-frame clones, with some not included. The data hold about 120,000 clones, with around 94% observed a single time. The sequence was obtained from a boy under three years old with a congenital heart defect but otherwise immunologically healthy. Sequenced material: thymus tissue.

The CDR3 reads CASSTLDRDNSPLHF. The CDR3 nucleotides are TGTGCCAGTAGCACTTTAGACAGGGACAATTCACCCCTCCACTTT. V and J are TRBV19 and TRBJ1-6, with 7 bases identical to TRBD1. J was trimmed by 7 bases and V by 6 bases; bases with no gene match: 9. The CDR3 totals 15 residues. Germline values: CDR1 LNHDA, CDR2 SQIVND (reference sequence).